Listed below are T cell receptor beta chains from one sample, sequenced in a study of OX40 agonist ivuxolimab in advanced cancers. The data were produced by immunoSEQ multiplex PCR, yet TCRdb's version contains in-frame clones alone and is incomplete. The table lists tens of thousands of clones, approximately 94% of them singletons. The input for sequencing was CD4+ or CD8+ T cells sorted from blood, taken in a trial of the OX40 agonist ivuxolimab. These receptors were obtained from an adult with an advanced solid tumor such as melanoma, head and neck, liver or kidney cancer. The CDR3 runs from the conserved cysteine through the conserved F or W. The D gene is left open where the match is weak. Some rows mark clone size as missing; the rest say once, few, many or name a class of expanded clone.

NA TRBJ1-2 TRBV7-3 TRBD1 CASRLKGGHYGYTF TGTGCCAGCAGGTTGAAAGGGGGCCACTATGGCTACACCTTC
NA TRBJ1-2 TRBV4-1 TRBD1 CASSQDLLRPGQNYGYTF TGCGCCAGCAGCCAAGATCTATTACGACCGGGACAGAACTATGGCTACACCTTC
NA TRBJ2-7 TRBV9 NA CASSPGLGSYEQYF TGTGCCAGCAGCCCCGGCCTAGGGTCCTACGAGCAGTACTTC
once TRBJ2-1 TRBV7-6 TRBD2 CASSLRLAAPIGNEQFF TGTGCCAGCAGCTTACGACTAGCCGCTCCGATTGGGAATGAGCAGTTCTTC
NA TRBJ2-1 TRBV7-9 NA CASSFPRDSYNEQFF TGTGCCAGCAGCTTCCCTCGCGACTCCTACAATGAGCAGTTCTTC
NA TRBJ2-1 TRBV4-3 NA CASSQGGAVSYNEQFF TGCGCCAGCAGCCAAGGGGGGGCCGTCTCCTACAATGAGCAGTTCTTC
NA TRBJ1-1 TRBV9 NA CASSVGGGTAEAFF TGTGCCAGCAGCGTAGGTGGGGGAACGGCTGAAGCTTTCTTT
NA TRBJ2-3 TRBV13 NA CASSSRGATQYF TGTGCCAGCAGCTCCCGTGGTGCGACGCAGTATTTT
NA TRBJ2-7 TRBV4-1 NA CASSQDSPADSYEQYF TGCGCCAGCAGCCAAGATTCCCCGGCAGACTCCTACGAGCAGTACTTC
NA TRBJ1-3 TRBV28 NA CASSQDGYSGNTIYF TGTGCCAGCAGTCAAGACGGATACTCTGGAAACACCATATATTTT
once TRBJ2-7 TRBV14 NA CASSHIQGNVGAQYF TGTGCCAGCAGCCACATCCAGGGGAACGTTGGTGCGCAGTACTTC
NA TRBJ1-1 TRBV30 NA CAWSGQYTEAFF TGTGCCTGGAGTGGACAGTACACTGAAGCTTTCTTT
NA TRBJ1-2 TRBV6-6 TRBD1 CASSYGTGYDYGYTF TGTGCCAGCAGTTACGGGACAGGGTATGACTATGGCTACACCTTC
NA TRBJ1-2 TRBV2 TRBD1 CASRGIRTGNYGYTF TGTGCCAGCAGGGGAATTCGGACAGGCAACTATGGCTACACCTTC
NA TRBJ2-7 TRBV27 NA CASSSRGYEQYF TGTGCCAGCAGTTCACGGGGCTACGAGCAGTACTTC
NA TRBJ2-5 TRBV27 NA CASSFSGVETQYF TGTGCCAGCAGTTTTTCAGGGGTTGAGACCCAGTACTTC
NA TRBJ1-6 TRBV30 NA CAWSVKRTLHF TGTGCCTGGAGTGTAAAGAGGACCCTCCACTTT
NA TRBJ1-1 TRBV5-6 NA CASRETGPNTEAFF TGTGCCAGCAGAGAGACAGGACCAAACACTGAAGCTTTCTTT
NA TRBJ2-7 TRBV4-1 NA CASSQEYGYEQYF TGCGCCAGCAGCCAAGAGTATGGTTACGAGCAGTACTTC
NA TRBJ2-1 TRBV7-2 NA CASRPGNDEQFF TGTGCCAGCAGGCCAGGCAATGATGAGCAGTTCTTC
NA TRBJ2-3 TRBV6-5 NA CASSYWAGLTDTQYF TGTGCCAGCAGTTACTGGGCAGGGCTAACAGATACGCAGTATTTT
medium-sized TRBJ1-2 TRBV15 NA CATSREGGRAYGYTF TGTGCCACCAGCAGAGAAGGGGGGCGCGCCTATGGCTACACCTTC
few TRBJ2-1 TRBV5-6 TRBD2 CASSLQREAYNEQFF TGTGCCAGCAGCCTGCAGCGGGAGGCCTACAATGAGCAGTTCTTC
once TRBJ2-3 TRBV6-1 TRBD2 CASSGRPGAGVADTQYF TGTGCCAGCAGTGGCCGCCCTGGGGCGGGAGTCGCAGATACGCAGTATTTT
NA TRBJ1-1 TRBV11-3 NA CASSSTGYAFF TGTGCCAGCAGCTCTACAGGGTACGCTTTCTTT
NA TRBJ1-5 TRBV30 NA CAWSSQGNQPQHF TGTGCCTGGAGTTCACAGGGTAATCAGCCCCAGCATTTT
NA TRBJ1-1 TRBV7-9 NA CASSLVRGNTEAFF TGTGCCAGCAGCTTAGTAAGGGGTAACACTGAAGCTTTCTTT
NA TRBJ1-1 TRBV9 NA CASSGRDMNTEAFF TGTGCCAGCAGCGGTCGGGACATGAACACTGAAGCTTTCTTT
NA TRBJ1-2 TRBV20-1 NA CSASYGGYTF TGCAGTGCTAGTTACGGTGGCTACACCTTC
NA TRBJ1-2 TRBV9 NA CASSATGWNYGYTF TGTGCCAGCAGCGCCACAGGGTGGAACTATGGCTACACCTTC
NA TRBJ2-1 TRBV11-2 NA CASSSLAEGIEQFF TGTGCCAGCAGCTCCTTAGCGGAGGGGATCGAGCAGTTCTTC